This T cell receptor (beta chain) stems from a study of technical replicates of blood from several donors. J gave up 5 bases and V 1 base, and 3 bases lay outside the gene matches. The CDR3 contains 14 residues. Germline CDR1 GTSNPN, CDR2 SVGIG (reference sequence). Sequencing used immunoSEQ multiplex PCR; TCRdb keeps in-frame clones, though not all of them. Among about 50,000 clones, 80% to 95% were seen once, and the ten largest hold 3.9%. The clonotype originates from a human donor in good health. Some clones in this sample may be carry-over from other donors' samples. This chain connects TRBV30 to TRBJ2-7; the match to TRBD1 covers 12 bases. Sequenced input: PBMCs. CDR3 protein: CAWSGGQGADEQYF. The CDR3 DNA reads as TGTGCCTGGAGTGGGGGACAGGGGGCAGACGAGCAGTACTTC.